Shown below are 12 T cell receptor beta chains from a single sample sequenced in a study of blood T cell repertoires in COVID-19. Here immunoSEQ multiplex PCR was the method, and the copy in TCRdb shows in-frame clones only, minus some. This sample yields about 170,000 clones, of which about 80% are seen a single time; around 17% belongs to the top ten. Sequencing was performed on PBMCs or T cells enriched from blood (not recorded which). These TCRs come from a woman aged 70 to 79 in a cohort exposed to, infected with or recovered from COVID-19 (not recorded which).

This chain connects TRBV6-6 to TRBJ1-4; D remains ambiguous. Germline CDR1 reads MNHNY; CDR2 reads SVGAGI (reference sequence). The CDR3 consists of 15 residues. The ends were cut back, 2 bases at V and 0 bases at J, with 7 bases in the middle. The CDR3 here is CASSYLGATNEKLFF. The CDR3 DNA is TGTGCCAGCAGTTACCTTGGAGCAACTAATGAAAAACTGTTTTTT.

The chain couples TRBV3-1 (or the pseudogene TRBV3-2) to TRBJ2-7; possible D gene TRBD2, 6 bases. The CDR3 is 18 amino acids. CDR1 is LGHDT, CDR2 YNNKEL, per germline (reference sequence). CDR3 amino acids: CVTRPPAANSGSSYEQYF. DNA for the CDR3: TGTGTCACGCGTCCGCCAGCAGCCAATAGCGGAAGCTCCTACGAGCAGTACTTC.

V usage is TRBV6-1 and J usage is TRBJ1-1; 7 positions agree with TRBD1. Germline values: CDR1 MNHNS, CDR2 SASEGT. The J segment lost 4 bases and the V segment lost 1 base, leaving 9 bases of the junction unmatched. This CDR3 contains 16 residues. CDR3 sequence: CASSEGQGAEGTEAFF. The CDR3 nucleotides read TGTGCCAGCAGTGAAGGACAGGGCGCCGAGGGCACTGAAGCTTTCTTT.

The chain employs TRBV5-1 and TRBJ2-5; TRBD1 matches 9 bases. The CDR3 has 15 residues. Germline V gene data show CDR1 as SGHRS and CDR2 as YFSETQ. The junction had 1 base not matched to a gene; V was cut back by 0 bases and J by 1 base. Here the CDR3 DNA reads TGCGCCAGCAGCTTGGCGACAGGGGGCCAAGAGACCCAGTACTTC. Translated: CASSLATGGQETQYF.

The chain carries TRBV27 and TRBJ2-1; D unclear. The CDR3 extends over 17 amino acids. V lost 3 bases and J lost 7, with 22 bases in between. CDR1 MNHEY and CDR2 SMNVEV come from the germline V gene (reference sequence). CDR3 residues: CASSFLNRVPKKNEQFF. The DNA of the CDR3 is TGTGCCAGCAGTTTCCTTAACCGGGTCCCCAAGAAGAATGAGCAGTTCTTC.

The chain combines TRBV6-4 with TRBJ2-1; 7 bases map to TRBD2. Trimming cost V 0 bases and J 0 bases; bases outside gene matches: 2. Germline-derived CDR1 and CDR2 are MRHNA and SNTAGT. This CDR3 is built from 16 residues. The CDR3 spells CASSDSSGTSYNEQFF. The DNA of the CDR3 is TGTGCCAGCAGTGACTCGAGCGGGACCTCCTACAATGAGCAGTTCTTC.

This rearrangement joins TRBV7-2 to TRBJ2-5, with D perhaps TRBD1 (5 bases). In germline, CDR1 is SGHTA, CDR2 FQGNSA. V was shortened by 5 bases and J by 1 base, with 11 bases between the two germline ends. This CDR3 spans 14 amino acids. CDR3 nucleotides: TGTGCCAGCAGCAAACAGGTGTCCCAAGAGACCCAGTACTTC. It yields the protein CASSKQVSQETQYF.

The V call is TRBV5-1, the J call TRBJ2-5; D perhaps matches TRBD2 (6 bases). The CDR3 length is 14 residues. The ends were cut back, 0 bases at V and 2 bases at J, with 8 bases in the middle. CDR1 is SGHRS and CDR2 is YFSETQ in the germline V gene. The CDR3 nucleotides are TGCGCCAGCAGCTTGGGTGGGACTCAAGAGACCCAGTACTTC. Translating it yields CASSLGGTQETQYF.

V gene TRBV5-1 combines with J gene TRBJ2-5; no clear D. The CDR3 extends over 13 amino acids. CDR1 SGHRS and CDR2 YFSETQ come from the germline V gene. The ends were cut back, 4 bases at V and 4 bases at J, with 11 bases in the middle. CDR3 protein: CASSLRFGETQYF. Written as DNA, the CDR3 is TGCGCCAGCAGCCTACGGTTTGGAGAGACCCAGTACTTC. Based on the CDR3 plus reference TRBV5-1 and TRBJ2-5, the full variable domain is KAGVTQTPRYLIKTRGQQVTLSCSPISGHRSVSWYQQTPGQGLQFLFEYFSETQRNKGNFPGRFSGRQFSNSRSEMNVSTLELGDSALYLCASSLRFGETQYFGPGTRLLVL.

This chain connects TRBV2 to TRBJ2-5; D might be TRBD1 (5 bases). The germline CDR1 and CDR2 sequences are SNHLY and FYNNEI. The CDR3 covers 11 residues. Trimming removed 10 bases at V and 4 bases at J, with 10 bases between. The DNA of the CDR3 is TGTGCCACCCGACAGTTAGAGACCCAGTACTTC. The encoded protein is CATRQLETQYF.

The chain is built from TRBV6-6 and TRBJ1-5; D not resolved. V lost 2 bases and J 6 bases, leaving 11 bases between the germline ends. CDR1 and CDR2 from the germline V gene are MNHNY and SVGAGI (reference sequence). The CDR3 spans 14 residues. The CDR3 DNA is TGTGCCAGCAGTTACACAGCGGGGTTTCAGCCCCAGCATTTT. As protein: CASSYTAGFQPQHF.

The CDR3 reads CASRLAVGKNYGYTF. The CDR3, as DNA: TGTGCCAGCAGACTAGCCGTCGGTAAAAACTATGGCTACACCTTC. The chain employs TRBV28 and TRBJ1-2; D call uncertain. Deletions cut 6 bases from V and 2 bases from J, with 16 bases between. CDR3 size: 15 residues. Germline V gives CDR1 MDHEN, CDR2 SYDVKM.